What follows are 17 T cell receptor beta chains derived from one specimen sequenced in a study of blood T cell repertoires in COVID-19 (dated by TCRdb to the early 2020s). Library creation used the immunoSEQ multiplex PCR assay. This is the immuneACCESS table as TCRdb keeps it, with only in-frame sequences that have V and J called. A part of the clones is gone; compared with another copy, unresolved V genes explain less than half, and the rest is unexplained. The sample table records around 290,000 clones; around 90% of these occur just once. The ten largest clones add up to 1.7% of the sample. Sequenced material: PBMCs or T cells enriched from blood (not recorded which). These receptors were obtained from a woman between 40 and 50 years old who had recovered from COVID-19.

This sequence joins TRBV11-3 and TRBJ2-2, with TRBD1 matching over 10 bases. V was clipped by 2 bases and J by 6 bases; unmatched bases: 3. The length of the CDR3 is 15 residues. The germline V gene has CDR1 SGHNT and CDR2 YENEEA. The chain's CDR3 is CASSLRQGAAGELFF. In nucleotides, the CDR3 is TGTGCCAGCAGCTTAAGACAGGGGGCAGCCGGGGAGCTGTTTTTT.

The chain couples TRBV4-1 to TRBJ1-6; 11 nucleotides agree with TRBD1. V lost 4 bases and J lost 9; bases outside the gene matches: 8. The CDR3 is 16 residues long. CDR1 MGHRA and CDR2 YSYEKL come from the germline V gene. The CDR3 DNA reads as TGCGCCAGCAGCCTAGGACAGGGGGCGAGTTTTTCACCCCTCCACTTT. It yields the protein CASSLGQGASFSPLHF.

J is TRBJ2-2 and V is TRBV5-4; maybe TRBD1 (6 bases). Germline assignment: CDR1 SGHNT and CDR2 YYREEE (reference sequence). This CDR3 spans 15 amino acids. V lost 0 bases and J lost 1, with 7 bases in between. The CDR3 is CASSLGGLNTGELFF. Here the CDR3 DNA reads TGTGCCAGCAGCTTGGGGGGGCTGAACACCGGGGAGCTGTTTTTT.

This rearrangement joins TRBV3-1 (or the pseudogene TRBV3-2) to TRBJ2-1, with TRBD1 matching over 7 bases. Germline V gene lookup returns CDR1 LGHDT and CDR2 YNNKEL (reference sequence). J lost 5 bases, V lost 5 bases, and 9 bases had no gene match. This CDR3 is built from 15 residues. The CDR3 DNA is TGTGCCAGCAGCGGCTGGACAGGACAAAACAATGAGCAGTTCTTC. It specifies CASSGWTGQNNEQFF.

The chain joins TRBV10-3 to TRBJ2-3; 9 bases map to TRBD2. Germline lookup yields CDR1 ENHRY and CDR2 SYGVKD. The CDR3 has 16 residues. V shed 5 bases and J 0 bases; nucleotides not matched to a gene: 6. The CDR3 DNA is TGTGCCATCAGTAACGTAGCGGGGGCCAGCACAGATACGCAGTATTTT. Its translation: CAISNVAGASTDTQYF.

The gene calls are TRBV7-9 and TRBJ1-4, with D tentatively TRBD1 (5 bases). Trimming left V 0 bases short and J 5 bases short, with 7 bases between. The germline V gene encodes CDR1 SEHNR and CDR2 FQNEAQ (reference sequence). CDR3 length: 14 residues. The chain's CDR3 is CASSLATVNEKLFF. The CDR3 nucleotides read TGTGCCAGCAGCTTAGCGACAGTAAATGAAAAACTGTTTTTT. The full variable domain, with the rest looked up from reference TRBV7-9 and TRBJ1-4, is DTGVSQNPRHKITKRGQNVTFRCDPISEHNRLYWYRQTLGQGPEFLTYFQNEAQLEKSRLLSDRFSAERPKGSFSTLEIQRTEQGDSAMYLCASSLATVNEKLFFGSGTQLSVL.

This rearrangement joins TRBV9 to TRBJ1-2; no definite D call. This CDR3 contains 14 residues. CDR1 is SGDLS and CDR2 is YYNGEE in the germline V gene. Trimming pared 4 bases from V and 8 bases from J, leaving 18 bases between. The CDR3 is CASSPHSSSKGYTF. CDR3 sequence (DNA): TGTGCCAGCAGCCCCCACAGCAGTTCGAAAGGCTACACCTTC.

Here the CDR3 DNA reads TGTGCCAGCAGCTTAGTCCCAGCCCAGGGGTCTGAAGCTTTCTTT. It yields the protein CASSLVPAQGSEAFF. The chain couples TRBV7-8 to TRBJ1-1, with D maybe TRBD1 (6 bases). In germline, CDR1 is SGHVS, CDR2 FQNEAQ. Trimming removed 1 base from V and 6 bases from J, with 15 bases in between. The CDR3 is 15 residues long.

The chain is built from TRBV18 and TRBJ2-7, with D unclear. The CDR3 has 14 residues. Looked up from germline, CDR1 is KGHSH and CDR2 is LQKENI. V was cut by 2 bases and J by 0 bases, with 8 bases left in between. The CDR3 reads CASSPDAVSYEQYF. The CDR3 nucleotides are TGTGCCAGCTCACCAGATGCGGTCTCCTACGAGCAGTACTTC.

The chain carries TRBV18 and TRBJ1-5, with D possibly matching TRBD1 (5 bases). The CDR3 totals 15 residues. From germline, CDR1 is KGHSH and CDR2 LQKENI. V lost 3 bases and J 1 base, leaving 10 bases between the germline ends. CDR3 protein: CASSPKGLSNQPQHF. The CDR3 bases are TGTGCCAGCTCACCCAAGGGACTCAGCAATCAGCCCCAGCATTTT.

This chain joins TRBV7-9 and TRBJ2-7; 7 bases map to TRBD1. Germline V lookup: CDR1 SEHNR, CDR2 FQNEAQ (reference sequence). J gave up 0 bases and V 1 base, and 6 bases lay outside the gene matches. The CDR3 contains 16 residues. The CDR3 protein is CASSLVGNRGSYEQYF. The CDR3, as DNA: TGTGCCAGCAGCTTAGTTGGAAACAGGGGCTCCTACGAGCAGTACTTC. Filled out from reference TRBV7-9 and TRBJ2-7, the complete variable domain reads DTGVSQNPRHKITKRGQNVTFRCDPISEHNRLYWYRQTLGQGPEFLTYFQNEAQLEKSRLLSDRFSAERPKGSFSTLEIQRTEQGDSAMYLCASSLVGNRGSYEQYFGPGTRLTVT.

The rearrangement joins TRBV30 to TRBJ2-5; 8 positions match TRBD2. V lost 1 base and J lost 5; bases outside the gene matches: 18. This CDR3 is built from 18 residues. Germline V CDR1 and CDR2: GTSNPN, SVGIG (reference sequence). The CDR3 spells CAWSATRGGGPTRETQYF. As DNA, the CDR3 is TGTGCCTGGAGTGCAACCCGGGGCGGGGGGCCGACACGCGAGACCCAGTACTTC.

Written as DNA, the CDR3 is TGTGCCACCAGCAGAACATATGGACAGGGCCACTATGGCTACACCTTC. Translating gives CATSRTYGQGHYGYTF. The rearrangement links TRBV15 to TRBJ1-2; TRBD1 matches 8 bases. Germline assignment: CDR1 LNHNV and CDR2 YYDKDF (reference sequence). V dropped 2 bases and J dropped 3; count of bases not matched to a gene: 8. CDR3 length: 16 residues.

The chain is built from TRBV27 and TRBJ2-1; TRBD2 might be the D (6 bases). Germline V lookup: CDR1 MNHEY, CDR2 SMNVEV (reference sequence). This CDR3 spans 14 amino acids. V gave up 7 bases and J gave up 2 bases, with 12 bases separating them. The CDR3 nucleotides read TGTGCCAGCATGGGGGGTTTAACCTACAATGAGCAGTTCTTC. It translates to CASMGGLTYNEQFF.

V is TRBV29-1 and J is TRBJ2-3; D remains unclear. V shed 4 bases and J shed 7 bases, with 9 bases lying between them. The CDR3 is 11 amino acids. Germline CDR1 is SQVTM and CDR2 is ANQGSEA. The DNA of the CDR3 is TGCAGCGTTGTCAGCGAATATACGCAGTATTTT. Encoded protein: CSVVSEYTQYF.

The rearrangement links TRBV15 to TRBJ1-1; D is uncertain. The V gene's germline CDR1 is LNHNV and CDR2 YYDKDF (reference sequence). V was clipped by 6 bases and J by 5 bases, with 19 bases between them. This CDR3 contains 15 residues. CDR3 in amino acids: CATRDVGPTGTEAFF. CDR3 bases: TGTGCCACCAGAGATGTGGGCCCCACTGGGACTGAAGCTTTCTTT.

This chain links TRBV7-2 with TRBJ1-2, with D unresolved. CDR3 size: 15 residues. Trimming pared 1 base from V and 1 base from J, leaving 10 bases between. Germline V gene lookup returns CDR1 SGHTA and CDR2 FQGNSA. The CDR3 nucleotides read TGTGCCAGCAGCTTAGTCGGCGGCGATAACTATGGCTACACCTTC. Protein: CASSLVGGDNYGYTF. The full variable domain, in which reference TRBV7-2 and TRBJ1-2 provide the parts outside the CDR3, is GAGVSQSPSNKVTEKGKDVELRCDPISGHTALYWYRQSLGQGLEFLIYFQGNSAPDKSGLPSDRFSAERTGGSVSTLTIQRTQQEDSAVYLCASSLVGGDNYGYTFGSGTRLTVV.